This T cell receptor (beta chain) was identified during a study of shared clonotypes between healthy human individuals. General study points: The sampled material consisted only of blood, and tissue repertoires are likely to differ. The genetic and exposure-history diversity represented was limited by few donors.

Concerning this clone: Its cognate antigen is unknown.

The CDR3 contains 17 residues. The trim removed 5 bases at V and 2 bases at J, leaving 9 bases unmatched. Germline CDR1 and CDR2: MNHEY and SMNVEV (reference sequence). The assay was immunoSEQ multiplex PCR, and TCRdb's table has in-frame clones only and misses some. The sample consists of millions of clones, about 92% of them appearing once. This clonotype was sampled from a man aged 18 to 30 in good health. Some clones in this sample may be carry-over from other donors' samples. Sequences were obtained from naive CD4+ T cells from PBMCs. Subset of the sample: CD45RA+ positively selected. The V and J genes are TRBV27 and TRBJ2-7; TRBD2 agrees at 13 bases. CDR3 residues: CASSRRRTSGSTYEQYF. The CDR3 DNA sequence: TGTGCCAGCAGTCGAAGGAGGACTAGCGGGAGTACCTACGAGCAGTACTTC.